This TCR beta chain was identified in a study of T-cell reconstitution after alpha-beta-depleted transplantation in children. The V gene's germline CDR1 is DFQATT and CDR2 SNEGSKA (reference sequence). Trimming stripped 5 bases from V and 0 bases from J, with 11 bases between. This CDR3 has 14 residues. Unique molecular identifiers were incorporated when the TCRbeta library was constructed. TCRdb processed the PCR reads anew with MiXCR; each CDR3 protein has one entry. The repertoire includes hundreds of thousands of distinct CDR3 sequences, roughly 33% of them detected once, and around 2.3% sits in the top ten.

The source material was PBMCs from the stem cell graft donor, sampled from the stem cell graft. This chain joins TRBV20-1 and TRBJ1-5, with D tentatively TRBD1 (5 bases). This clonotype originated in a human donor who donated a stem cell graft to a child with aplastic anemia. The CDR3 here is CSAPDSYSNQPQHF. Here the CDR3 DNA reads TGCAGTGCTCCTGACAGTTATAGCAATCAGCCCCAGCATTTT.